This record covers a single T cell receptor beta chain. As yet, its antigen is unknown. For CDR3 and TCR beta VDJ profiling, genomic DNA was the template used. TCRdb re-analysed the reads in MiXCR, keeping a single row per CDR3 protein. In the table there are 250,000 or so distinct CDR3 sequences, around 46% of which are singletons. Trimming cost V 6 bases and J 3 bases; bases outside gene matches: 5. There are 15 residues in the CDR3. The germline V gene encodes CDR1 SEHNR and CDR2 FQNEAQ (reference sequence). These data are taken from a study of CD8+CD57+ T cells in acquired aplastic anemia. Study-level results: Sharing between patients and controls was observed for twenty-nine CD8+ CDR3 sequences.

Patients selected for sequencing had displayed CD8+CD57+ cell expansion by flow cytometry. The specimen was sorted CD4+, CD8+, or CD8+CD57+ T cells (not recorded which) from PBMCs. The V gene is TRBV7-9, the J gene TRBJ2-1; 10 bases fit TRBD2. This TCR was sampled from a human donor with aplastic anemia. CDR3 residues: CASRSSGGVYNEQFF. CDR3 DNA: TGTGCCAGCAGGTCAAGCGGGGGGGTCTACAATGAGCAGTTCTTC. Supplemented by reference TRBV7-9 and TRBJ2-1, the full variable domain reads DTGVSQNPRHKITKRGQNVTFRCDPISEHNRLYWYRQTLGQGPEFLTYFQNEAQLEKSRLLSDRFSAERPKGSFSTLEIQRTEQGDSAMYLCASRSSGGVYNEQFFGPGTRLTVL.